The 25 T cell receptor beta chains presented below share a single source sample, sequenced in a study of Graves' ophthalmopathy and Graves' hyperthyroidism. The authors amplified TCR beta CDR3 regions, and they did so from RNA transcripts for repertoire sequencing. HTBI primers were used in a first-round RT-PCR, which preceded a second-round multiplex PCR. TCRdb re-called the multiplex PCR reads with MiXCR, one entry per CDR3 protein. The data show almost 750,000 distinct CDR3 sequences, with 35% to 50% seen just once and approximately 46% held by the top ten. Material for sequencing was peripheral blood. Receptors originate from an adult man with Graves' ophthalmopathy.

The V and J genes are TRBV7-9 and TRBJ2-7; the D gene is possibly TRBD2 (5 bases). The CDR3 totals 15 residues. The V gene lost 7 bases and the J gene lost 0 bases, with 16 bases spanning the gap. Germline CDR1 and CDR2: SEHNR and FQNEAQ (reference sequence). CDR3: CASTLGMGSSYEQYF. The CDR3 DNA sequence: TGTGCCAGCACCTTGGGGATGGGGAGCTCCTACGAGCAGTACTTC.

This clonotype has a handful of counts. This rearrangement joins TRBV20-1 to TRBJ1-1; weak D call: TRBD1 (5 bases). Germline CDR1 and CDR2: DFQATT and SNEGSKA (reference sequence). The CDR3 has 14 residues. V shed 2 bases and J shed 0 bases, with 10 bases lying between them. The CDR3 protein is CSARRGGLNTEAFF. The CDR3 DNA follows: TGCAGTGCTAGAAGGGGAGGGCTGAACACTGAAGCTTTCTTT.

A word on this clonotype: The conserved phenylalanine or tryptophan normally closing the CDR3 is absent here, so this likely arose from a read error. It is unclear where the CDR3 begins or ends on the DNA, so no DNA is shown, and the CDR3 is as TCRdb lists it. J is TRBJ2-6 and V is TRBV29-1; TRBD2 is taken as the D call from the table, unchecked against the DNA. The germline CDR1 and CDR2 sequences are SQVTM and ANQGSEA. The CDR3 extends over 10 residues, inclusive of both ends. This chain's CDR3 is CSVEGLPTNT.

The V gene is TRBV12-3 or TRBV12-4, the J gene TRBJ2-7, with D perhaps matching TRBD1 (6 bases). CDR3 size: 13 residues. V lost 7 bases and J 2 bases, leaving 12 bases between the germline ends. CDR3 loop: CASTADRTYEQYF. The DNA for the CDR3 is TGTGCCAGCACTGCCGACAGGACCTACGAGCAGTACTTC.

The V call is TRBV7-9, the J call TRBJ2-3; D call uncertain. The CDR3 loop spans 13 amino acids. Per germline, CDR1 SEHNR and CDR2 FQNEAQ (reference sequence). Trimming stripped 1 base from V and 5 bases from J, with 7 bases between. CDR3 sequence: CASSLVDRDTQYF. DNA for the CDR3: TGTGCCAGCAGCTTAGTTGACCGAGATACGCAGTATTTT.

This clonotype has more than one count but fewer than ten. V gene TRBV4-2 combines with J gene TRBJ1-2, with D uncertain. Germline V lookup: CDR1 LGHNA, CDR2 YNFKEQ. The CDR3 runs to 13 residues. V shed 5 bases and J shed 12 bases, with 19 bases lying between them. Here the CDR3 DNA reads TGTGCCAGCAGCTTCGGGAATACTTTACAGAACACCTTC. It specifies CASSFGNTLQNTF.

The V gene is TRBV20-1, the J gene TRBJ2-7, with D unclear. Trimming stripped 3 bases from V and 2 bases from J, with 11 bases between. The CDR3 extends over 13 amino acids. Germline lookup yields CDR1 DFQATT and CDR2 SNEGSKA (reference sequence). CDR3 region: CSARVPLTYEQYF. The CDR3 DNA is TGCAGTGCTAGGGTCCCCCTTACCTACGAGCAGTACTTC.

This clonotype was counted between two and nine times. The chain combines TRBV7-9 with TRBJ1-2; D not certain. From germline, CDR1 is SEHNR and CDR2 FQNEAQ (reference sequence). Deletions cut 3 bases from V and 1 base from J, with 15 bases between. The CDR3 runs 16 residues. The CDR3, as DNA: TGTGCCAGCAGCTTGGCGAGCGGGTGGGGTAACTATGGCTACACCTTC. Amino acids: CASSLASGWGNYGYTF.

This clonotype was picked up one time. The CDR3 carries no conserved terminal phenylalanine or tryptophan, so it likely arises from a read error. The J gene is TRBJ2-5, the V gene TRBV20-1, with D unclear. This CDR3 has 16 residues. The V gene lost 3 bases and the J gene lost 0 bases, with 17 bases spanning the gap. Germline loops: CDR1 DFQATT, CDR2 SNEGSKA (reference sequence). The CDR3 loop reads CSASDGPRRYQETQYV. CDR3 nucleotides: TGCAGTGCTAGTGATGGACCGCGCAGGTACCAAGAGACCCAGTACGTC.

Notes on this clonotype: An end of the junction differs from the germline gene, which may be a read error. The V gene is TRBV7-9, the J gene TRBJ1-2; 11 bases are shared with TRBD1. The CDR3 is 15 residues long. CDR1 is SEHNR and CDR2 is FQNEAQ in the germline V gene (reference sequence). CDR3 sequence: CAGSSWTGGVIGYTF. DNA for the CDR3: TGTGCCGGCAGCTCCTGGACAGGGGGCGTAATAGGCTACACCTTC.

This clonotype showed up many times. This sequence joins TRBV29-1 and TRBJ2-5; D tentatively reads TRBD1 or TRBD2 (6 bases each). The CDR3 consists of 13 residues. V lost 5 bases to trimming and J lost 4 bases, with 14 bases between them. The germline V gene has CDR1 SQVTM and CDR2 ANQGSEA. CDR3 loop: CSVLEGGGETQYF. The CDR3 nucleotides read TGCAGCGTTTTAGAAGGAGGGGGAGAGACCCAGTACTTC.

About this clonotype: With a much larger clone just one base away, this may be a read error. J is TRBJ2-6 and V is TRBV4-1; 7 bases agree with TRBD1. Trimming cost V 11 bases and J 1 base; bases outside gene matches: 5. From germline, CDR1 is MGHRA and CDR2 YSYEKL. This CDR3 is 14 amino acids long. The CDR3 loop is CAGKDRSGANVLTF. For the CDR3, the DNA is TGCGCCGGCAAGGACAGGTCTGGGGCCAACGTCCTGACTTTC.

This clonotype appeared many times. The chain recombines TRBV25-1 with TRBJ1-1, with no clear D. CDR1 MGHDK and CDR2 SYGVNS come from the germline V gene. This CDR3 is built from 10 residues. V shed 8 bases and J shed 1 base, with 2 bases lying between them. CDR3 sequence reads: CASGNTEAFF. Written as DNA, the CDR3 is TGTGCCAGCGGGAACACTGAAGCTTTCTTT. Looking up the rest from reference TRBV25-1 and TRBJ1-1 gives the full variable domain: EADIYQTPRYLVIGTGKKITLECSQTMGHDKMYWYQQDPGMELHLIHYSYGVNSTEKGDLSSESTVSRIRTEHFPLTLESARPSHTSQYLCASGNTEAFFGQGTRLTVV.

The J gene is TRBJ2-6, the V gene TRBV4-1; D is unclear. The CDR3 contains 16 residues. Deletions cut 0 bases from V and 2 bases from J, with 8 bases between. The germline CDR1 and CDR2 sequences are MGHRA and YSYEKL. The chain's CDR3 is CASSQESSPGANVLTF. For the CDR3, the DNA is TGCGCCAGCAGCCAAGAAAGTTCTCCTGGGGCCAACGTCCTGACTTTC.

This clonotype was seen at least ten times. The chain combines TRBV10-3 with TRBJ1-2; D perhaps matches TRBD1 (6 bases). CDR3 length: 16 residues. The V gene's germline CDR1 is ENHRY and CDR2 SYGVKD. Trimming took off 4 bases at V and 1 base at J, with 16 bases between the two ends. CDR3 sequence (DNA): TGTGCCATCAGTGGGACAGACCCCCAGCTTAACTATGGCTACACCTTC. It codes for CAISGTDPQLNYGYTF.

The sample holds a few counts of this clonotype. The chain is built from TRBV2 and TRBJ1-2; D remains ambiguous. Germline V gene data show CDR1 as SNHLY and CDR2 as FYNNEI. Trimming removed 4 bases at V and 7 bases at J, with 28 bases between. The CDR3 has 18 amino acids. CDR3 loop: CASSAERIYLGSPIGYTF. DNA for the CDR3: TGTGCCAGCAGTGCTGAAAGGATTTATCTCGGATCCCCCATTGGCTACACCTTC.

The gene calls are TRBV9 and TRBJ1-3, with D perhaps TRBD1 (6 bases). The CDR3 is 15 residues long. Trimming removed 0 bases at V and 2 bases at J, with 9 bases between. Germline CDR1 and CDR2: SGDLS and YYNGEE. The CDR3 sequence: CASSVEGDPGNTIYF. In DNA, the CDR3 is TGTGCCAGCAGCGTAGAGGGGGATCCTGGAAACACCATATATTTT. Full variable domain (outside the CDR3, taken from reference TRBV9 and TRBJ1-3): DSGVTQTPKHLITATGQRVTLRCSPRSGDLSVYWYQQSLDQGLQFLIQYYNGEERAKGNILERFSAQQFPDLHSELNLSSLELGDSALYFCASSVEGDPGNTIYFGEGSWLTVV.

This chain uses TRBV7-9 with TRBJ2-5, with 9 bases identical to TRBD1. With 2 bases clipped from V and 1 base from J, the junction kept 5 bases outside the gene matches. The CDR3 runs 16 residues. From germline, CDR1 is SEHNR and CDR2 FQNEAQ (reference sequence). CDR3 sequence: CASSLTGTGIQETQYF. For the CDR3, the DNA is TGTGCCAGCAGCTTAACCGGGACAGGGATCCAAGAGACCCAGTACTTC.

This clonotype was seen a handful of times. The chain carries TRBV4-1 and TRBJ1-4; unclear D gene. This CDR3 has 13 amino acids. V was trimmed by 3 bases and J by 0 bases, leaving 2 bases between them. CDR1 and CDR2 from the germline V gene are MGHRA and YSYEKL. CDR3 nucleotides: TGCGCCAGCAGCCAGGCAACTAATGAAAAACTGTTTTTT. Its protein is CASSQATNEKLFF.

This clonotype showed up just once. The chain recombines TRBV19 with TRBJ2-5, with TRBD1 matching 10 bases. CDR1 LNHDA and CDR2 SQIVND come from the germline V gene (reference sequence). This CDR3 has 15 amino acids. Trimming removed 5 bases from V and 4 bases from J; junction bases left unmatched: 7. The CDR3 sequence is CASSAGTGAGETQYF. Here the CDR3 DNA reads TGTGCCAGTAGTGCCGGGACAGGGGCCGGAGAGACCCAGTACTTC.

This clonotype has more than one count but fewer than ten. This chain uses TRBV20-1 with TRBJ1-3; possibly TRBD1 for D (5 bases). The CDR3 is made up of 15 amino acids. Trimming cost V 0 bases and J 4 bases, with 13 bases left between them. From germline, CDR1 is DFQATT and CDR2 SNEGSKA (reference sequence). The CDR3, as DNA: TGCAGTGCTAGAGATTTGGGGGTACGAGGAAACACCATATATTTT. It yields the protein CSARDLGVRGNTIYF.

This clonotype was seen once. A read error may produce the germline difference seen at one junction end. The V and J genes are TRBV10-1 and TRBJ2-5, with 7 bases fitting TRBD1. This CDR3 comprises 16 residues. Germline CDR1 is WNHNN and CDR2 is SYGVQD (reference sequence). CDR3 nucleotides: TGCGCCAGCAGTGAGCCCCAGACAGGGAACCAAGGGACCCAGTACTTC. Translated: CASSEPQTGNQGTQYF.

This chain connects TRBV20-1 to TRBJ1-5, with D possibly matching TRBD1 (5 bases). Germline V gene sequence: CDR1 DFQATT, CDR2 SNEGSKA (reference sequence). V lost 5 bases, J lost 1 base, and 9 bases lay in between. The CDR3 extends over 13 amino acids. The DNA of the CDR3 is TGCAGTGCTCTTGACAGAAGCAATCAGCCCCAGCATTTT. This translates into CSALDRSNQPQHF.

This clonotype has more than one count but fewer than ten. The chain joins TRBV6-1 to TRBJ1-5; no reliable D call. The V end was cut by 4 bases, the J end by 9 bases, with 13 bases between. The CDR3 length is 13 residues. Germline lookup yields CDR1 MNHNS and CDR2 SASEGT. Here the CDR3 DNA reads TGTGCCAGCAGTGCCGACATGCTGAGGCCCCAGCATTTT. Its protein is CASSADMLRPQHF.

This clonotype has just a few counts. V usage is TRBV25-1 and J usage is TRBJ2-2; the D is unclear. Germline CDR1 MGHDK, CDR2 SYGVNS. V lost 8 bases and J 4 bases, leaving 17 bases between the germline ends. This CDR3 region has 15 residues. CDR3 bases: TGTGCCAGCTCTATGTCCCGGGCGGCCACCGGGGAGCTGTTTTTT. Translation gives CASSMSRAATGELFF.